Listed below are T cell receptor beta chains from one sample, sequenced in a study of response to subunit inactivated influenza vaccine. TCRdb redid the calling of the RT-PCR reads with MiXCR, one entry per CDR3 protein. The sample has 550,000 to 800,000 distinct CDR3 sequences, about 15% seen once. The sample was PBMCs from blood, taken approximately 15 days before vaccination. Every receptor here comes from a man aged 45-65 years who received an inactivated influenza vaccine. CDR3s include the opening cysteine and the closing phenylalanine or tryptophan. The D gene is left open where the match is weak. Not all rows give a size; the values are once, few, many and, for expanded clones, a class.

size: .
D: TRBD1
V: TRBV5-1
J: TRBJ2-2
CDR3: CASSQAGTGVTGELFF
DNA: TGCGCCAGCAGCCAGGCCGGGACAGGGGTCACCGGGGAGCTGTTTTTT

size: few
D: .
V: TRBV9
J: TRBJ2-5
CDR3: CASSVGRGAETQYF
DNA: TGTGCCAGCAGCGTAGGAAGGGGGGCAGAGACCCAGTACTTC

size: .
D: .
V: TRBV11-2
J: TRBJ1-5
CDR3: CASSLGNSLSNQPQHF
DNA: TGTGCCAGCAGCTTAGGTAACAGCCTTAGCAATCAGCCCCAGCATTTT

size: .
D: .
V: TRBV20-1
J: TRBJ2-1
CDR3: CSARDQRVYNEQFF
DNA: TGCAGTGCTAGAGATCAGCGGGTCTACAATGAGCAGTTCTTC

size: .
D: TRBD1
V: TRBV5-1
J: TRBJ2-3
CDR3: CASSFWDSIGDTQYF
DNA: TGCGCCAGCAGCTTCTGGGACAGTATCGGGGATACGCAGTATTTT

size: .
D: .
V: TRBV2
J: TRBJ2-1
CDR3: CASNGGVNEQFF
DNA: TGTGCCAGCAACGGCGGGGTAAATGAGCAGTTCTTC

size: few
D: TRBD2
V: TRBV9
J: TRBJ2-3
CDR3: CASSVEVAGASTDTQYF
DNA: TGTGCCAGCAGCGTAGAGGTAGCGGGGGCTAGCACAGATACGCAGTATTTT

size: few
D: .
V: TRBV19
J: TRBJ1-3
CDR3: CASSRVSGNTIYF
DNA: TGTGCCAGCAGCAGGGTGTCTGGAAACACCATATATTTT

size: .
D: .
V: TRBV20-1
J: TRBJ1-6
CDR3: CSARGRGANSPLHF
DNA: TGCAGTGCTAGAGGTCGAGGGGCTAATTCACCCCTCCACTTT

size: few
D: TRBD2
V: TRBV9
J: TRBJ2-1
CDR3: CASSVTSGSGYNEQFF
DNA: TGTGCCAGCAGCGTAACTAGCGGGAGTGGTTACAATGAGCAGTTCTTC

size: .
D: .
V: TRBV27
J: TRBJ2-4
CDR3: CASSLSAWDIQYF
DNA: TGTGCCAGCAGTTTATCCGCGTGGGACATTCAGTACTTC

size: .
D: .
V: TRBV28
J: TRBJ2-3
CDR3: CASIPGLKVTDTQYF
DNA: TGTGCCAGCATTCCGGGACTCAAGGTGACAGATACGCAGTATTTT

size: .
D: .
V: TRBV28
J: TRBJ1-2
CDR3: CASSFRGTGYGYTF
DNA: TGTGCCAGCAGTTTCCGGGGAACGGGCTATGGCTACACCTTC

size: .
D: TRBD2
V: TRBV6-1
J: TRBJ2-7
CDR3: CVTAGTSGGYEQYF
DNA: TGTGTCACAGCAGGGACTAGCGGGGGGTACGAGCAGTACTTC

size: .
D: .
V: TRBV28
J: TRBJ2-1
CDR3: CASKLGGPNEQFF
DNA: TGTGCCAGCAAATTAGGAGGGCCCAATGAGCAGTTCTTC

size: .
D: .
V: TRBV12-3/TRBV12-4
J: TRBJ2-7
CDR3: CASSSQAYTGPYF
DNA: TGTGCCAGCAGCTCGCAGGCCTACACGGGTCCGTACTTC

size: .
D: TRBD2
V: TRBV20-1
J: TRBJ2-7
CDR3: CSARARTSGTTRNYEQYF
DNA: TGCAGTGCTAGGGCGAGGACTAGCGGGACCACCAGAAACTACGAGCAGTACTTC